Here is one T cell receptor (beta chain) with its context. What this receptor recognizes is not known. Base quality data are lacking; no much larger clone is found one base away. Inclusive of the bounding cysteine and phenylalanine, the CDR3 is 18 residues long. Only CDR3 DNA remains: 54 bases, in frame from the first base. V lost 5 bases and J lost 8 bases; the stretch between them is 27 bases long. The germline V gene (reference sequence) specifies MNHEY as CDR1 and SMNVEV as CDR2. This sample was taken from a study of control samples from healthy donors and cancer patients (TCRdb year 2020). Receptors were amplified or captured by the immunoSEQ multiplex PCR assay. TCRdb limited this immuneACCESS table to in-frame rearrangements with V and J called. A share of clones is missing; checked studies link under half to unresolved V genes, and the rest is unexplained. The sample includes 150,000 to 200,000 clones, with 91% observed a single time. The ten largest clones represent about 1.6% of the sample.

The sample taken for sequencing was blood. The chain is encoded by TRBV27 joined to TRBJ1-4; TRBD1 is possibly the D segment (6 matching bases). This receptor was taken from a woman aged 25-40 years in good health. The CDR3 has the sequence CASSQLLGRRNGGEKLFF. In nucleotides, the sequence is TGTGCCAGCAGTCAACTATTGGGGAGACGGAACGGGGGCGAAAAACTGTTTTTT. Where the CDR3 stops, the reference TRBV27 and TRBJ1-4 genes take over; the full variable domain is EAQVTQNPRYLITVTGKKLTVTCSQNMNHEYMSWYRQDPGLGLRQIYYSMNVEVTDKGDVPEGYKVSRKEKRNFPLILESPSPNQTSLYFCASSQLLGRRNGGEKLFFGSGTQLSVL.